One and the same sample provided the 31 T cell receptor beta chains below, sequenced in a study of Ad26.COV2.S vaccination and SARS-CoV-2 variants. The table came from immunoSEQ multiplex PCR; TCRdb's copy has only in-frame clones and leaves some out. The table records roughly 330,000 clones, 85% to 90% of them present only once. Treatment reported: some 19 received Ad26.COV2.S at low or high dose, single or two shots; about 5 received placebo; per-sample allocation not given. The samples were gathered on day 63 after the first injection of vaccine or placebo. The specimen was peripheral blood, collected in a trial of Ad26.COV2.S vaccine versus placebo. All receptors derive from a person between 18 and 65 years old who received the Ad26.COV2.S COVID-19 vaccine or a placebo.

V is TRBV3-1 (or the pseudogene TRBV3-2) and J is TRBJ1-1; TRBD1 aligns across 7 bases. The CDR3 has 15 amino acids. V gave up 4 bases and J gave up 5 bases; unmatched junction bases: 10. CDR1 is LGHDT, CDR2 YNNKEL, per germline (reference sequence). This CDR3 reads CASSPNWAGGTEAFF. In DNA, the CDR3 is TGTGCCAGCAGCCCTAACTGGGCAGGGGGTACTGAAGCTTTCTTT.

This chain links TRBV12-5 with TRBJ2-1; 8 nucleotides match TRBD1. The length of the CDR3 is 15 residues. With 4 bases clipped from V and 6 bases from J, the junction kept 8 bases outside the gene matches. Germline V lookup: CDR1 LGHNT, CDR2 FRNRAP. CDR3 sequence reads: CASGSGQGAGNEQFF. CDR3 nucleotide sequence: TGTGCTAGTGGTTCCGGACAGGGAGCGGGCAATGAGCAGTTCTTC.

This chain links TRBV7-9 with TRBJ2-7; D may correspond to TRBD1 or TRBD2 (6 bases each). The CDR3 spans 16 residues. From germline, CDR1 is SEHNR and CDR2 FQNEAQ (reference sequence). V lost 2 bases and J lost 2, with 16 bases in between. The CDR3 DNA sequence: TGTGCCAGCAGCTTATTTCAGCAGGGGAGGACCTACGAGCAGTACTTC. Translated: CASSLFQQGRTYEQYF.

The V and J genes are TRBV30 and TRBJ2-7; tentative D call: TRBD1 (5 bases). This CDR3 is 13 amino acids long. V dropped 0 bases and J dropped 4 bases, with 10 bases sitting between them. Germline assignment: CDR1 GTSNPN and CDR2 SVGIG (reference sequence). The CDR3 DNA follows: TGTGCCTGGAGTGTAGGGGTCGGTTACGAGCAGTACTTC. Protein sequence: CAWSVGVGYEQYF.

The chain couples TRBV19 to TRBJ2-7; 7 bases align to TRBD1. The CDR3 consists of 17 residues. V shed 4 bases and J 0 bases; nucleotides not matched to a gene: 12. Germline V gene sequence: CDR1 LNHDA, CDR2 SQIVND (reference sequence). CDR3 region: CASSTTRRGISSYEQYF. The CDR3 DNA sequence: TGTGCCAGTAGTACGACTCGCAGGGGGATCAGCTCCTACGAGCAGTACTTC.

The chain joins TRBV3-1 (or the pseudogene TRBV3-2) to TRBJ2-7, with D perhaps TRBD2 (7 bases). This CDR3 contains 15 residues. The germline V and J ends were trimmed by 8 bases and 5 bases, with 22 bases remaining between them. Germline V gene sequence: CDR1 LGHDT, CDR2 YNNKEL (reference sequence). CDR3: CASQGKLGGPDEQYF. DNA for the CDR3: TGTGCCAGCCAAGGAAAATTGGGGGGGCCGGACGAGCAGTACTTC.

In this sample, this clone turned up a few times. The chain is built from TRBV5-5 and TRBJ1-1; a weak D match, TRBD1 (5 bases). Per the germline V gene, CDR1 is SGHKS and CDR2 is YYEKEE (reference sequence). V was shortened by 1 base and J by 1 base, with 11 bases between the two germline ends. The CDR3 has 15 amino acids. The CDR3 DNA follows: TGTGCCAGCAGCTTGTCGCCCCAGGGGAACACTGAAGCTTTCTTT. This gives the protein CASSLSPQGNTEAFF.

Here the CDR3 reads CASSWTGNTGELFF. The CDR3 DNA follows: TGTGCCAGCAGCTGGACAGGGAACACCGGGGAGCTGTTTTTT. The chain couples TRBV25-1 to TRBJ2-2; 7 bases agree with TRBD1. This CDR3 spans 14 amino acids. J lost 1 base, V lost 6 bases, and 2 bases had no gene match. Germline V gene sequence: CDR1 MGHDK, CDR2 SYGVNS.

The chain has TRBV7-2 and TRBJ2-7; a weak D match, TRBD2 (5 bases). The CDR3 has 13 residues. Germline CDR1 SGHTA, CDR2 FQGNSA. With 4 bases removed from V and 3 bases from J, the gap between germline ends came to 10 bases. This chain's CDR3 is CASSSGSLYEQYF. DNA of the CDR3: TGTGCCAGCAGCTCGGGGTCACTCTACGAGCAGTACTTC.

J is TRBJ2-1 and V is TRBV5-4; weak D call: TRBD2 (5 bases). With 0 bases removed from V and 8 bases from J, the gap between germline ends came to 18 bases. Germline-derived CDR1 and CDR2 are SGHNT and YYREEE (reference sequence). The CDR3 covers 16 residues. The CDR3 bases are TGTGCCAGCAGCTTGGCCGGAACTAGTTCGCCCTATGAGCAGTTCTTC. Protein: CASSLAGTSSPYEQFF.

The rearrangement joins TRBV29-1 to TRBJ2-3; no clear D gene. Germline values: CDR1 SQVTM, CDR2 ANQGSEA. The CDR3 is 12 amino acids. Trimming removed 7 bases from V and 0 bases from J, with 8 bases in between. The CDR3 spells CSAKPSTDTQYF. DNA of the CDR3: TGCAGCGCCAAACCTAGCACAGATACGCAGTATTTT.

CDR3: CASSRRTGGHYGYTF. The DNA of the CDR3 is TGCGCCAGCAGCCGGAGGACAGGGGGCCACTATGGCTACACCTTC. The V and J genes are TRBV4-3 and TRBJ1-2; TRBD1 matches 11 bases. Germline values: CDR1 LGHNA, CDR2 YSLEER. The CDR3 is 15 residues long. J lost 3 bases, V lost 4 bases, and 4 bases had no gene match.

This clone was counted a single time. The J gene is TRBJ1-1, the V gene TRBV11-3; tentative D call: TRBD1 (5 bases). The CDR3 is 14 amino acids. Germline V gene lookup returns CDR1 SGHNT and CDR2 YENEEA. V dropped 5 bases and J dropped 2 bases, with 12 bases sitting between them. The CDR3 nucleotides are TGTGCCAGCAGCAAAGACAGTACTAACACTGAAGCTTTCTTT. Translating gives CASSKDSTNTEAFF.

The chain's CDR3 is CASSQVWDTQYF. The CDR3 region has the DNA TGCGCCAGCAGCCAAGTTTGGGATACGCAGTATTTT. The rearrangement joins TRBV4-1 to TRBJ2-3; D unclear. This CDR3 contains 12 residues. In germline, CDR1 is MGHRA, CDR2 YSYEKL. V lost 1 base and J lost 6, with 5 bases in between.

The V call is TRBV5-1, the J call TRBJ1-2; 9 nucleotides line up with TRBD1. The CDR3 is 15 amino acids. Trimming cost V 0 bases and J 6 bases; bases outside gene matches: 6. Germline V CDR1 and CDR2: SGHRS, YFSETQ. The CDR3 DNA sequence: TGCGCCAGCAGCTTGGTTCACAGGGGGCTTGATGGCTACACCTTC. Its protein product is CASSLVHRGLDGYTF.

CDR3 loop: CASSPTTIENTIYF. CDR3 nucleotides: TGTGCCAGCAGCCCGACCACGATAGAGAACACCATATATTTT. The rearrangement uses TRBV4-2 and TRBJ1-3; D is ambiguous. Trimming left V 4 bases short and J 7 bases short, with 14 bases between. Germline values: CDR1 LGHNA, CDR2 YNFKEQ. This CDR3 region has 14 residues.

The chain has TRBV7-9 and TRBJ2-2, with a weak D call TRBD1 (6 bases). Germline CDR1 is SEHNR and CDR2 is FQNEAQ (reference sequence). This CDR3 spans 14 amino acids. V dropped 4 bases and J dropped 6 bases, with 12 bases sitting between them. CDR3 sequence (DNA): TGTGCCAGCAGCTGGGGGCTCATGGCCGGGGAGCTGTTTTTT. It specifies CASSWGLMAGELFF.

This sequence joins TRBV4-3 and TRBJ1-2; D is unclear. V lost 0 bases and J 4 bases, leaving 15 bases between the germline ends. Germline assignment: CDR1 LGHNA and CDR2 YSLEER. This CDR3 is 16 amino acids long. CDR3 coding DNA: TGCGCCAGCAGCCAAGAAGTTCAGGATCGAAGCTATGGCTACACCTTC. It specifies CASSQEVQDRSYGYTF.

The CDR3 DNA sequence: TGTGCCAGCAGCTTTCAAGGGAGCGGCTCCTACAATGAGCAGTTCTTC. It is translated as CASSFQGSGSYNEQFF. This rearrangement joins TRBV7-8 to TRBJ2-1; D might be TRBD2 (5 bases). V was clipped by 3 bases and J by 0 bases, with 12 bases between them. This CDR3 has 16 amino acids. CDR1 is SGHVS and CDR2 is FQNEAQ in the germline V gene.

The rearrangement links TRBV12-5 to TRBJ1-1, with TRBD1 as a possible D gene (5 bases). The germline CDR1 and CDR2 sequences are LGHNT and FRNRAP. The CDR3 runs to 14 residues. Trimming cost V 6 bases and J 1 base, with 12 bases left between them. CDR3 region: CASGLGPRNTEAFF. The CDR3 DNA reads TGTGCTAGTGGCCTGGGACCTAGGAACACTGAAGCTTTCTTT.

The chain recombines TRBV5-6 with TRBJ2-5; maybe TRBD1 (5 bases). From germline, CDR1 is SGHDT and CDR2 YYEEEE. Deletions cut 0 bases from V and 2 bases from J, with 14 bases between. This CDR3 spans 16 amino acids. CDR3: CASSLDTQTGQETQYF. CDR3 DNA sequence: TGTGCCAGCAGCTTGGACACCCAAACAGGTCAAGAGACCCAGTACTTC.

The rearrangement links TRBV6-2 or TRBV6-3 to TRBJ2-7, with 8 bases identical to TRBD2. Losses at the gene ends were 5 bases for V and 3 bases for J; bases not matched to a gene: 12. This CDR3 region has 16 residues. Germline V gives CDR1 MNHEY, CDR2 SVGEGT. The CDR3 bases are TGTGCCAGCAGTAGCCGTTCCGGGGGGGCTGTCTACGAGCAGTACTTC. Amino acid sequence: CASSSRSGGAVYEQYF.

The chain links TRBV19 to TRBJ1-2; D gene ambiguous. V lost 5 bases, J lost 6 bases, and 13 bases lay in between. The CDR3 consists of 13 residues. The germline CDR1 and CDR2 sequences are LNHDA and SQIVND (reference sequence). CDR3 amino acids: CASSPVLLHGYTF. The CDR3 region has the DNA TGTGCCAGTAGTCCAGTGCTACTCCATGGCTACACCTTC.

The chain carries TRBV7-9 and TRBJ2-7; 7 bases are shared with TRBD2. Trimming at V came to 1 base and at J to 1 base, leaving 4 bases not matched to a gene. Germline V lookup: CDR1 SEHNR, CDR2 FQNEAQ (reference sequence). The CDR3 sequence is 15 residues long. The CDR3 spells CASSLGAGVSYEQYV. The CDR3 DNA reads TGTGCCAGCAGCTTAGGTGCGGGAGTATCCTACGAGCAGTACGTC.

The gene calls are TRBV4-1 and TRBJ2-7; 8 nucleotides agree with TRBD1. Germline-derived CDR1 and CDR2 are MGHRA and YSYEKL. The CDR3 spans 17 residues. With 3 bases clipped from V and 3 bases from J, the junction kept 13 bases outside the gene matches. In nucleotides, the CDR3 is TGCGCCAGCAGCCATCTTCTTAGGACAGGGTCGGGCTACGAGCAGTACTTC. Translated: CASSHLLRTGSGYEQYF.

The chain carries TRBV5-6 and TRBJ1-5; D unclear. Germline lookup yields CDR1 SGHDT and CDR2 YYEEEE. The CDR3 loop spans 15 amino acids. The V gene lost 1 base and the J gene lost 3 bases, with 11 bases spanning the gap. CDR3: CASSLRTLINQPQHF. In DNA form, the CDR3 reads TGTGCCAGCAGCTTGCGCACTCTAATCAATCAGCCCCAGCATTTT.

The gene calls are TRBV6-5 and TRBJ1-6; D not certain. Germline values: CDR1 MNHEY, CDR2 SVGAGI. V was shortened by 2 bases and J by 7 bases, with 9 bases between the two germline ends. CDR3 length: 14 amino acids. CDR3 sequence reads: CASSYSVGNSPLHF. In nucleotides, the CDR3 is TGTGCCAGCAGTTACAGCGTGGGAAATTCACCCCTCCACTTT.

The chain couples TRBV7-6 to TRBJ2-5; TRBD1 or TRBD2 may be the D gene (5 bases each). The CDR3 is made up of 18 amino acids. V shed 5 bases and J shed 2 bases, with 24 bases lying between them. The germline V gene encodes CDR1 SGHVS and CDR2 FNYEAQ. The CDR3 sequence is CASSQLTRDHFEQETQYF. As DNA, the CDR3 is TGTGCCAGCAGCCAACTAACCCGGGACCACTTTGAGCAAGAGACCCAGTACTTC.

This clone was recorded once. The gene calls are TRBV13 and TRBJ2-2; 11 bases match TRBD2. The germline V gene encodes CDR1 PRHDT and CDR2 FYEKMQ (reference sequence). The CDR3 extends over 16 amino acids. V lost 5 bases to trimming and J lost 6 bases; unmatched junction nucleotides: 8. The CDR3 region has the DNA TGTGCCAGCAGCAATTGGACTAGCGGGCCTTCCGGGGAGCTGTTTTTT. Translation: CASSNWTSGPSGELFF.

The chain recombines TRBV6-5 with TRBJ2-2; D possibly matches TRBD1 or TRBD2 (5 bases each). The CDR3 spans 15 residues. V lost 8 bases to trimming and J lost 7 bases, with 20 bases between them. Germline lookup yields CDR1 MNHEY and CDR2 SVGAGI. This CDR3 is CASSPPGPKGGELFF. CDR3 nucleotides: TGTGCCAGCTCCCCCCCGGGGCCGAAGGGCGGGGAGCTGTTTTTT.

The chain links TRBV12-3 or TRBV12-4 to TRBJ1-5; D is uncertain. The CDR3 contains 12 residues. Trimming pared 7 bases from V and 7 bases from J, leaving 11 bases between. The CDR3 loop reads CASTDAGQPQHF. The CDR3 DNA sequence: TGTGCCAGCACGGACGCGGGCCAGCCCCAGCATTTT.